This T cell receptor (beta chain) was recorded in a study of blood T cell repertoires in COVID-19. The overall study: In each case, the material was cDNA or gDNA derived from T cells, B-cell-depleted T cells, or PBMCs.

Authors' analysis steps: It was from reference gene primer amplification that nucleated cell counts were estimated. Some clones are missing from TCRdb's copy, which holds only in-frame ones; the method was immunoSEQ multiplex PCR. V, J and clone size derive from that table, while D and trimming were established from the DNA sequence. The sample includes a few hundred thousand clones, around 80% of them seen just once. The sequencing input was peripheral blood. The sequence was obtained from a man aged 50 to 59 with active or convalescent COVID-19.

CDR3 nucleotide sequence: TGTGCCAGCAGCTTCGATCCGGGGAGGGCTAATGAAAAACTGTTTTTT. Its protein is CASSFDPGRANEKLFF. V is TRBV5-4 and J is TRBJ1-4; D gene unclear. Trimming left V 2 bases short and J 3 bases short, with 14 bases between. The CDR3 consists of 16 residues. In germline, CDR1 is SGHNT, CDR2 YYREEE (reference sequence).